Listed below are T cell receptor beta chains from one sample, sequenced in a study of molecular identifiers for immune sequencing clone quantification. TCRdb independently ran MiXCR on the PCR reads; one entry per CDR3 protein. The table has 400,000 to 600,000 distinct CDR3 sequences, 25% seen once; the top ten hold around 0.76%. The sample comprised naive CD8+ T cells from blood, with Jurkat cell RNA spiked in. These TCRs come from a human donor in good health. Some libraries in this study had Jurkat cell RNA spiked in. Each CDR3 is given with its conserved first and last residue. A D gene is named only where the DNA matches it firmly. Where a row states a size, it is once, few, many or the class of an expanded clone; other rows omit it.

V,size,D,J,DNA,CDR3
TRBV12-3/TRBV12-4,many,TRBD1,TRBJ2-5,TGTGCCAGCACCCAGGGACAGGGGCTGCAGGAGACCCAGTACTTC,CASTQGQGLQETQYF
TRBV20-1,.,TRBD2,TRBJ2-1,TGCAGTGTTTATAGCGGGCTGGGGTACAATGAGCAGTTCTTC,CSVYSGLGYNEQFF
TRBV6-5,.,.,TRBJ2-1,TGTGCCAGCAGTAGACAGGGTTTGGGAGGTGAGCAGTTCTTC,CASSRQGLGGEQFF
TRBV7-9,few,.,TRBJ2-7,TGTGCCAGCAGCTCCTATGACCCGCCGGGGGAGCAGTACTTC,CASSSYDPPGEQYF
TRBV9,few,.,TRBJ1-4,TGTGCCAGCAGCGTAGGTGCAGGAGGGCGTGAAAAACTGTTTTTT,CASSVGAGGREKLFF
TRBV4-1,.,TRBD1,TRBJ1-2,TGCGCCAGCAGCCAAGCGAGGGGGCGCGACTATGGCTACACCTTC,CASSQARGRDYGYTF
TRBV7-8,.,.,TRBJ1-2,TGTGCCAGCAGCTTAGCAATAATCTTTACGGGGGCTAATAACTACGGCTACACCTTC,CASSLAIIFTGANNYGYTF
TRBV6-5,few,.,TRBJ2-3,TGTGCCAGCACCTCCATAGGTACAGATACGCAGTATTTT,CASTSIGTDTQYF
TRBV19,few,.,TRBJ2-7,TGTGCCAGTAGTATGCAGGCAGCAATAGTAGAGCAGTACTTC,CASSMQAAIVEQYF
TRBV9,.,.,TRBJ2-7,TGTGCCAGCAGCGTAGAGAGTGGTTACGAGCAGTACTTC,CASSVESGYEQYF
TRBV27,.,.,TRBJ1-1,TGTGCCAGCAGTTTCAACCCCAGTAACACTGAAGCTTTCTTT,CASSFNPSNTEAFF
TRBV25-1,many,TRBD2,TRBJ2-1,TGTGCCAGCAGTGGTACTAGCGGGAGAGCCTACAATGAGCAGTTCTTC,CASSGTSGRAYNEQFF
TRBV29-1,many,.,TRBJ1-1,TGCAGCGTTGAGGGGAGGTTGAACACTGAAGCTTTCTTT,CSVEGRLNTEAFF
TRBV6-5,many,.,TRBJ1-2,TGTGCCAGCAGAACAGGGCAGGACTATGGCTACACCTTC,CASRTGQDYGYTF
TRBV7-2,many,.,TRBJ1-5,TGTGCCAGCAGCTTCGGGGCTTATAGCAATCAGCCCCAGCATTTT,CASSFGAYSNQPQHF
TRBV11-2,few,TRBD1,TRBJ2-7,TGTGCCAGCCGCATAAGACAGGGTTGGTACGAGCAGTACTTC,CASRIRQGWYEQYF
TRBV7-2,once,.,TRBJ2-7,TGTGCCAGCAGTCTGCCTGGGTCCTACGAGCGGTACTTC,CASSLPGSYERYF
TRBV20-1,many,.,TRBJ1-4,TGCAGTGCTAGATCGGGGACAACTAATGAAAAACTGTTTTTT,CSARSGTTNEKLFF
TRBV20-1,.,.,TRBJ2-7,TGCAGTGCTAGAGCCAGGGTGTCCTACGAGCAGTACTTC,CSARARVSYEQYF
TRBV5-4,many,.,TRBJ2-2,TGTGCCAGCAGCTTAGGTTACGCGAACACCGGGGAGCTGTTTTTT,CASSLGYANTGELFF
TRBV6-6,few,TRBD2,TRBJ2-5,TGTGCCAGCAGTACTACTAGCGCGCAAGAGACCCAGTACTTC,CASSTTSAQETQYF
TRBV7-9,.,.,TRBJ2-7,TGTGCCAGCAGCCCATCGGCGGCCTACGAGCAGTACTTC,CASSPSAAYEQYF
TRBV28,many,.,TRBJ1-1,TGTGCCAGCACCTTTTTGAAGTGGAACACTGAAGCTTTCTTT,CASTFLKWNTEAFF
TRBV29-1,few,TRBD2,TRBJ2-7,TGCAGCGTTGAAGGGCGGGGGGAACCCTACGAGCAGTACTTC,CSVEGRGEPYEQYF
TRBV19,few,.,TRBJ2-5,TGTGCCAGTAGTATACGGTCAGGGCAAGAGACCCAGTACTTC,CASSIRSGQETQYF
TRBV6-2/TRBV6-3,.,TRBD1,TRBJ2-2,TGTGCCAGCACTCACCCCGGGACAGTGAACACCGGGGAGCTGTTTTTT,CASTHPGTVNTGELFF
TRBV12-3/TRBV12-4,few,.,TRBJ1-2,TGTGCCAGCAGTTTCAGGGCAATCTATGGCTACACCTTC,CASSFRAIYGYTF
TRBV5-6,.,.,TRBJ1-1,TGTGCCAGCAGGCAGGTGGAGTGGATTGAAGCTTTCTTT,CASRQVEWIEAFF
TRBV4-1,many,.,TRBJ2-2,TGCGCCAGCAGCCAAGAACATCTGAGCACCGGGGAGCTGTTTTTT,CASSQEHLSTGELFF
TRBV7-6,few,.,TRBJ2-7,TGTGCCAGCAGCGGAGGGACAGACAACTACGAGCAGTACTTC,CASSGGTDNYEQYF
TRBV6-5,.,.,TRBJ2-4,TGTGCCAGCAGCCCCGGAGGTGGTTTCCAAAACATTCAGTACTTC,CASSPGGGFQNIQYF
TRBV12-3/TRBV12-4,few,.,TRBJ2-5,TGTGCCAGCAGGGCCGGGGGAACCCCATGGACCCAGTACTTC,CASRAGGTPWTQYF
TRBV7-9,.,.,TRBJ2-5,TGTGCCAGCAGCGGGCACCTTGACAGGGAGGGGGAGACCCAGTACTTC,CASSGHLDREGETQYF
TRBV7-9,few,.,TRBJ2-7,TGTGCCAGCAGCCCAAGGGGGGCAGAATCCTACGAGCAGTACTTC,CASSPRGAESYEQYF
TRBV4-1,many,.,TRBJ1-2,TGCGCCAGCAGCCATCCCACGGACCTATGGTCCTACACCTTC,CASSHPTDLWSYTF
TRBV7-9,.,TRBD2,TRBJ2-3,TGTGCCAGCAGCTTTCTATCTAGGCTAGCGGGAGACACAGATACGCAGTATTTT,CASSFLSRLAGDTDTQYF
TRBV28,many,TRBD2,TRBJ2-1,TGTGCCAGCAGTTTAGTTCTAGCGGGAGTCGTGCCCAATGAGCAGTTCTTC,CASSLVLAGVVPNEQFF
TRBV27,few,.,TRBJ1-6,TGTGCCAGCAGTCTGGAGGGACCCCGACCCCACGTCTTTTATTCACCCCTCCACTTT,CASSLEGPRPHVFYSPLHF
TRBV6-5,many,.,TRBJ1-1,TGTGCCAGCAGTTACGGTAGAGACTTGAACACTGAAGCTTTCTTT,CASSYGRDLNTEAFF
TRBV5-6,few,TRBD2,TRBJ2-3,TGTGCCAGTAGCCCGCTGACTAGCGGAGATACGCAGTATTTT,CASSPLTSGDTQYF
TRBV7-9,many,TRBD1,TRBJ2-5,TGTGCCAGCAGCGCCCCCGGGACAGTCCTTCAAGAGACCCAGTACTTC,CASSAPGTVLQETQYF
TRBV29-1,.,.,TRBJ2-1,TGCAGCGTTGACAGGGTTTCCTACAATGAGCAGTTCTTC,CSVDRVSYNEQFF
TRBV6-5,few,TRBD1,TRBJ1-5,TGTGCCAGCAGTTATTCAGGGGGAGGTCAGCCCCAGCATTTT,CASSYSGGGQPQHF
TRBV6-5,.,TRBD1,TRBJ1-6,TGTGCCAGCAGTAACAGCGGGACAGGGACCGGTTCACCCCTCCACTTT,CASSNSGTGTGSPLHF
TRBV20-1,few,.,TRBJ1-1,TGCAGTGCTAGAGATCGGGGCACCCTTCTCTCCATGAACACTGAAGCTTTCTTT,CSARDRGTLLSMNTEAFF
TRBV6-2/TRBV6-3,few,.,TRBJ2-7,TGTGCCAGCAGCCAACCTCACAACGCGCCGATCAATCCGGGACCCTCGCCCTACGAGCAGTACTTC,CASSQPHNAPINPGPSPYEQYF
TRBV5-5,many,.,TRBJ2-6,TGTGCCAGCTCGGGGGCCAACGTCCTGACTTTC,CASSGANVLTF
TRBV20-1,few,.,TRBJ2-3,TGCAGTGCTAGAGATTCAGGGTTTGGCACAGATACGCAGTATTTT,CSARDSGFGTDTQYF
TRBV11-2,many,.,TRBJ2-3,TGTGCCAGCAGCTTCCTAGCCGAACCATTAGGTAGAGGGGTTAGCACAGATACGCAGTATTTT,CASSFLAEPLGRGVSTDTQYF
TRBV2,few,.,TRBJ2-7,TGTGCCAGCACCTGGGGGCAGGGCTACGAGCAGTACTTC,CASTWGQGYEQYF